Listed below are T cell receptor beta chains from one sample, sequenced in a study of T cells in Graves' hyperthyroidism and ophthalmopathy. TCRdb itself ran the multiplex PCR reads through MiXCR, one entry per CDR3 protein. The table includes about 410,000 distinct CDR3 sequences, approximately 14% detected once. The specimen sequenced was blood. The receptor source for this set is a man between 18 and 29 years old with Graves' ophthalmopathy. The CDR3 runs from the conserved cysteine through the conserved F or W. Expanded clones get a size class; other rows say once, few or many, or leave the size out.

J gene: TRBJ2-2
V gene: TRBV5-1
clone size: -
CDR3 protein: CASSPSLGRNTGELFF

J gene: TRBJ2-1
V gene: TRBV7-9
clone size: many
CDR3 protein: CASSLGSGAPSNEQFF

J gene: TRBJ2-2
V gene: TRBV6-1
clone size: many
CDR3 protein: CASTRRGANTGELFF

J gene: TRBJ2-5
V gene: TRBV18
clone size: once
CDR3 protein: CAGSPPGQETQYF

J gene: TRBJ2-5
V gene: TRBV11-3
clone size: few
CDR3 protein: CASSPGPGSKTQYF

J gene: TRBJ2-3
V gene: TRBV5-1
clone size: -
CDR3 protein: CASSLGALGWTDTQYF

J gene: TRBJ2-1
V gene: TRBV20-1
clone size: few
CDR3 protein: CSARTSGRARFF

J gene: TRBJ2-1
V gene: TRBV4-2
clone size: many
CDR3 protein: CASSQASAYNEQFF

J gene: TRBJ1-5
V gene: TRBV15
clone size: few
CDR3 protein: CATTTGIYNQPQHF

J gene: TRBJ2-4
V gene: TRBV24-1
clone size: few
CDR3 protein: CATSVAVAKNIQYF